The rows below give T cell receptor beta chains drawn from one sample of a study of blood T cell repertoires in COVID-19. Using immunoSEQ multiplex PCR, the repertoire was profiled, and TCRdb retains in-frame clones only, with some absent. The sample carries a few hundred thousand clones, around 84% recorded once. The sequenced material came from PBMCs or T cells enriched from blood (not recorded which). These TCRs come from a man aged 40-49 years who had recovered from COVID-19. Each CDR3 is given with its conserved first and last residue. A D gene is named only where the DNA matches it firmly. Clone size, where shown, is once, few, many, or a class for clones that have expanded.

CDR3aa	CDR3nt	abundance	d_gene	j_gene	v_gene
CASSLPRQPQHF	TGTGCCAGCAGCTTACCGCGGCAGCCCCAGCATTTT	.	.	TRBJ1-5	TRBV6-5
CASSFSADEQFF	TGTGCCAGCAGTTTTTCGGCGGATGAGCAGTTCTTC	.	.	TRBJ2-1	TRBV28
CSVRQGRETQYF	TGCAGCGTCCGACAGGGAAGAGAGACCCAGTACTTC	.	TRBD1	TRBJ2-5	TRBV29-1
CASSQSGGFNEQFF	TGTGCCAGCAGCCAGAGCGGGGGCTTCAATGAGCAGTTCTTC	.	TRBD2	TRBJ2-1	TRBV11-2
CASSDSPGNTGELFF	TGTGCCAGCAGTGACTCGCCGGGAAACACCGGGGAGCTGTTTTTT	many	.	TRBJ2-2	TRBV6-4
CASSPQGSSYNEQFF	TGTGCCAGCAGCCCACAGGGAAGCTCCTACAATGAGCAGTTCTTC	.	.	TRBJ2-1	TRBV7-3
CASSSTGRRGYTF	TGTGCCAGCAGCTCAACAGGGCGGCGTGGCTACACCTTC	once	.	TRBJ1-2	TRBV6-5
CASSAGVNQPQHF	TGTGCCAGCAGCGCGGGCGTTAATCAGCCCCAGCATTTT	many	.	TRBJ1-5	TRBV5-6
CASSQAWRELNEQFF	TGTGCCAGCAGCCAAGCATGGCGGGAGTTGAATGAGCAGTTCTTC	.	TRBD2	TRBJ2-1	TRBV14
CASSLADRYYGYTF	TGTGCCAGCAGCTTGGCGGACAGGTACTATGGCTACACCTTC	few	TRBD1	TRBJ1-2	TRBV5-6
CASSLDWTGRASEQFF	TGTGCCAGCAGCTTAGATTGGACCGGGAGGGCCAGTGAGCAGTTCTTC	.	TRBD2	TRBJ2-1	TRBV11-1
CASSVDTNYGYTF	TGTGCCAGCAGCGTAGACACTAACTATGGCTACACCTTC	.	.	TRBJ1-2	TRBV9
CASSLALASRDEQYF	TGCGCCAGCAGCTTGGCGCTAGCCTCCCGGGACGAGCAGTACTTC	.	.	TRBJ2-7	TRBV5-1
CASTLRQGYTGELFF	TGTGCCAGTACCCTCCGACAGGGGTACACCGGGGAGCTGTTTTTT	.	TRBD1	TRBJ2-2	TRBV19
CATSDFNKIGELFF	TGTGCCACCAGTGATTTTAACAAAATCGGGGAGCTGTTTTTT	.	.	TRBJ2-2	TRBV24-1
CASSQAGDTDTQYF	TGTGCCAGCAGTCAAGCGGGGGACACAGATACGCAGTATTTT	.	TRBD2	TRBJ2-3	TRBV28
CASSLPAVPGQGKETQYF	TGTGCCAGCAGCTTACCCGCCGTTCCGGGACAGGGTAAAGAGACCCAGTACTTC	once	TRBD1	TRBJ2-5	TRBV7-9
CASSLDARNEQYF	TGTGCCAGCAGCTTAGATGCCAGAAACGAGCAGTACTTC	few	.	TRBJ2-7	TRBV11-2
CSVGTTSISSPNSQFF	TGCAGCGTCGGGACTACAAGCATATCCAGCCCCAATTCACAGTTCTTC	once	TRBD2	TRBJ2-1	TRBV29-1
CASSAPTSGRAKNIQYF	TGTGCCAGCAGTGCCCCTACTAGCGGGAGAGCCAAAAACATTCAGTACTTC	.	TRBD2	TRBJ2-4	TRBV27
CANRRERGTGELFF	TGTGCCAACCGAAGGGAAAGGGGGACCGGGGAGCTGTTTTTT	once	.	TRBJ2-2	TRBV2
CASSEMEGGPGEQYF	TGTGCCAGCAGTGAAATGGAGGGAGGGCCGGGGGAGCAGTACTTC	.	TRBD2	TRBJ2-7	TRBV2
CASSPTVQGTNYGYTF	TGTGCCAGCAGCCCTACGGTTCAGGGGACCAACTATGGCTACACCTTC	.	.	TRBJ1-2	TRBV7-2
CASSVELAGEYEQYF	TGTGCCAGCAGCGTCGAACTAGCGGGTGAATACGAGCAGTACTTC	once	TRBD2	TRBJ2-7	TRBV7-8
CASSERQARPQHF	TGTGCCAGCAGTGAGCGACAGGCTCGGCCCCAGCATTTT	.	.	TRBJ1-5	TRBV2
CASSLEGPATGGTEAFF	TGTGCCAGCAGCTTGGAGGGGCCCGCGACAGGAGGTACTGAAGCTTTCTTT	.	.	TRBJ1-1	TRBV5-4
CSVADNLNTEAFF	TGCAGCGTTGCGGACAACCTGAACACTGAAGCTTTCTTT	.	.	TRBJ1-1	TRBV29-1
CASSYDRNQPQHF	TGTGCCAGCAGTTACGACAGGAATCAGCCCCAGCATTTT	.	.	TRBJ1-5	TRBV12-3/TRBV12-4
CASSTDYGYTF	TGTGCCAGCAGCACAGACTATGGCTACACCTTC	.	.	TRBJ1-2	TRBV9
CASSRRLVRGNTIYF	TGTGCCAGCAGTCGTCGTCTGGTGCGAGGAAACACCATATATTTT	once	.	TRBJ1-3	TRBV5-6
CASSSGNYGYTF	TGTGCCAGCAGCTCGGGAAACTATGGCTACACCTTC	.	.	TRBJ1-2	TRBV7-9
CASSQGGGRAWADTQYF	TGCGCCAGCAGCCAAGGGGGCGGGAGGGCCTGGGCAGATACGCAGTATTTT	.	TRBD2	TRBJ2-3	TRBV4-1